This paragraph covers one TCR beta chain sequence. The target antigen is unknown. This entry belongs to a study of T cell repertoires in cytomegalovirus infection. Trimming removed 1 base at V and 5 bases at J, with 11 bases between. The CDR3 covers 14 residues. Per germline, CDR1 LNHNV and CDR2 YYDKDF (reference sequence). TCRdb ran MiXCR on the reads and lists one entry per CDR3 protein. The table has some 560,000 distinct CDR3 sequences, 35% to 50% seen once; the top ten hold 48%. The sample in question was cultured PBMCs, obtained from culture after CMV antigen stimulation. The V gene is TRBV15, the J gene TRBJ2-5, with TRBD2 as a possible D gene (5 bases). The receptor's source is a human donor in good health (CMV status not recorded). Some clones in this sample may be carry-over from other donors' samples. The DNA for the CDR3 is TGTGCCACCAGCAGAGGAGGACTGGGGGAGACCCAGTACTTC. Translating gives CATSRGGLGETQYF.